This T cell receptor beta chain was captured by sequencing in a study of technical replicates of blood from a few donors. Clones were read by immunoSEQ multiplex PCR, and TCRdb kept only the in-frame ones, dropping some. Among about 79,000 clones listed, 90% to 95% were seen once. V shed 0 bases and J shed 7 bases, with 15 bases lying between them. The CDR3 runs 15 residues. Germline V gene lookup returns CDR1 ENHRY and CDR2 SYGVKD. This chain links TRBV10-3 with TRBJ1-2, with unresolved D. This receptor was taken from a human donor in good health. Sequenced material: T cells isolated from PBMCs. The CDR3: CAISESRREGGGYTF. The CDR3 region has the DNA TGTGCCATCAGTGAGTCGAGAAGGGAGGGAGGTGGCTACACCTTC.